These 28 T cell receptor beta chains originate from one sample sequenced in a study of T cell responses to AZD1222 COVID-19 vaccine. Data came from immunoSEQ multiplex PCR; TCRdb stores just in-frame clones and leaves some out. The profile shows some 97,000 clones, roughly 90% of them singletons. Here the sequenced sample was peripheral blood, taken on day 0 of AZD1222 vaccination. These receptors came from an adult in good health.

V usage is TRBV5-8 and J usage is TRBJ2-1; D unclear. The CDR3 has 11 amino acids. Germline loops: CDR1 SGHTS, CDR2 YDEGEE. Trimming stripped 4 bases from V and 6 bases from J, with 5 bases between. This CDR3 is CASSPINEQFF. CDR3 bases: TGTGCCAGCAGCCCTATCAATGAGCAGTTCTTC.

This clone was picked up one time. The chain combines TRBV19 with TRBJ1-4; TRBD1 might be the D (6 bases). The germline V and J ends were trimmed by 6 bases and 4 bases, with 18 bases remaining between them. The CDR3 spans 16 residues. Germline V gene sequence: CDR1 LNHDA, CDR2 SQIVND (reference sequence). The DNA for the CDR3 is TGTGCCAGTAGAGACAGGACGGGTGGTAGTAATGAAAAACTGTTTTTT. Translating gives CASRDRTGGSNEKLFF.

The V gene is TRBV9, the J gene TRBJ1-5; no firm D call. V shed 4 bases and J shed 6 bases, with 20 bases lying between them. The CDR3 is made up of 16 amino acids. Germline assignment: CDR1 SGDLS and CDR2 YYNGEE. The chain's CDR3 is CASSTRGDLDGQPQHF. CDR3 DNA sequence: TGTGCCAGCAGCACTCGAGGTGACCTAGACGGTCAGCCCCAGCATTTT.

V is TRBV5-1 and J is TRBJ2-7, with 7 bases identical to TRBD2. CDR1 is SGHRS and CDR2 is YFSETQ in the germline V gene. V was pared by 3 bases and J by 2 bases, with 14 bases of the junction left unmatched. The CDR3 has 17 residues. This CDR3 is CASSSTEGLPSAYEQYF. CDR3 DNA sequence: TGCGCCAGCAGCTCGACAGAGGGACTACCCTCGGCCTACGAGCAGTACTTC.

J is TRBJ1-2 and V is TRBV5-8; D may be TRBD1 (6 bases). The V and J ends lost 0 bases and 6 bases respectively, with 18 bases between them. CDR3 length: 16 amino acids. CDR1 SGHTS and CDR2 YDEGEE come from the germline V gene. CDR3 in amino acids: CASSLGPGAQPNGYTF. DNA for the CDR3: TGTGCCAGCAGCTTGGGACCAGGGGCCCAACCTAATGGCTACACCTTC.

V is TRBV7-9 and J is TRBJ1-3; possibly TRBD1 for D (6 bases). This CDR3 is 15 amino acids long. Germline V CDR1 and CDR2: SEHNR, FQNEAQ (reference sequence). V lost 4 bases, J lost 2 bases, and 12 bases lay in between. The CDR3 sequence is CASSSTRQAGNTIYF. The CDR3 region has the DNA TGTGCCAGCAGCTCTACGCGACAGGCTGGAAACACCATATATTTT.

This chain joins TRBV19 and TRBJ2-5; D is unresolved. Germline assignment: CDR1 LNHDA and CDR2 SQIVND (reference sequence). The CDR3 extends over 14 amino acids. Trimming removed 5 bases at V and 4 bases at J, with 14 bases between. The CDR3 DNA reads TGTGCCAGTAGTGATTTAGGAGTTGGAGAGACCCAGTACTTC. This gives the protein CASSDLGVGETQYF.

The chain joins TRBV6-5 to TRBJ2-1; TRBD1 might be the D (5 bases). In germline, CDR1 is MNHEY, CDR2 SVGAGI. The CDR3 is 14 amino acids. V lost 5 bases and J 12 bases, leaving 20 bases between the germline ends. The CDR3: CASSPFRGPYRQFF. The CDR3 nucleotides read TGTGCCAGCAGTCCCTTTAGGGGCCCATACCGGCAGTTCTTC.

The chain uses TRBV4-1 and TRBJ1-2, with a tentative D call TRBD1 (6 bases). The ends were cut back, 0 bases at V and 8 bases at J, with 13 bases in the middle. The V gene's germline CDR1 is MGHRA and CDR2 YSYEKL. CDR3 length equals 14 residues. The CDR3 DNA reads TGCGCCAGCAGCCAAGAGGCAGGGGCACGGGGCTACACCTTC. This codes for CASSQEAGARGYTF.

As regards this clone: The same CDR3 can be traced to other DNA sequences in this sample. The J gene is TRBJ2-5, the V gene TRBV18, with no clear D. The CDR3 has 11 residues. The V and J ends lost 1 base and 3 bases respectively, with 0 bases between them. CDR1 is KGHSH and CDR2 is LQKENI in the germline V gene. The CDR3 loop is CASSPQETQYF. CDR3 coding DNA: TGTGCCAGCTCACCACAAGAGACCCAGTACTTC.

This clone has a single count. This chain joins TRBV12-3 or TRBV12-4 and TRBJ1-1, with TRBD1 matching 7 bases. The CDR3 spans 13 residues. V shed 4 bases and J 9 bases; nucleotides not matched to a gene: 8. The CDR3 region is CASSSQGVRKAFF. The DNA for the CDR3 is TGTGCCAGCAGTTCCCAGGGGGTAAGGAAAGCTTTCTTT.

This chain connects TRBV7-2 to TRBJ1-2; D gene ambiguous. Germline CDR1 reads SGHTA; CDR2 reads FQGNSA. The CDR3 totals 15 residues. Trimming removed 5 bases from V and 2 bases from J, with 15 bases in between. The CDR3 DNA reads as TGTGCCAGCAGCCAGGATGTGTCACCGAACTATGGCTACACCTTC. It encodes CASSQDVSPNYGYTF.

The chain joins TRBV7-3 to TRBJ2-1, with 10 bases fitting TRBD1. This CDR3 comprises 18 residues. Germline V lookup: CDR1 SGHTA, CDR2 FQGTGA. V lost 3 bases and J lost 8; bases outside the gene matches: 16. CDR3 sequence: CASSFYPIRDRGIDEQFF. CDR3 nucleotide sequence: TGTGCCAGCAGCTTTTACCCGATCCGGGACAGGGGAATCGATGAGCAGTTCTTC. The full variable domain, with the rest looked up from reference TRBV7-3 and TRBJ2-1, is GAGVSQTPSNKVTEKGKYVELRCDPISGHTALYWYRQSLGQGPEFLIYFQGTGAADDSGLPNDRFFAVRPEGSVSTLKIQRTERGDSAVYLCASSFYPIRDRGIDEQFFGPGTRLTVL.

V and J are TRBV19 and TRBJ2-1; D ambiguous. The CDR3 spans 13 residues. Germline loops: CDR1 LNHDA, CDR2 SQIVND (reference sequence). V was clipped by 0 bases and J by 5 bases, with 5 bases between them. CDR3: CASSIDEDNEQFF. The CDR3 DNA reads TGTGCCAGTAGTATAGATGAGGACAATGAGCAGTTCTTC.

This clone is a singleton in its sample. This chain joins TRBV28 and TRBJ2-7; 7 nucleotides match TRBD1. There are 14 residues in the CDR3. Germline V gene lookup returns CDR1 MDHEN and CDR2 SYDVKM. The V gene end was trimmed by 2 bases and the J gene end by 3 bases; junction bases not matched to a gene: 4. The CDR3 coding sequence is TGTGCCAGCAGTTTACCGGCAGGGGGCTACGAGCAGTACTTC. This gives the protein CASSLPAGGYEQYF.

The rearrangement links TRBV11-2 to TRBJ1-5; D is unclear. CDR1 and CDR2 (germline): SGHAT, FQNNGV. The V end lost 0 bases, the J end lost 0 bases, and 6 bases lay between the germline ends. The CDR3 covers 15 residues. CDR3 DNA sequence: TGTGCCAGCAGCTTAGATGCATTTAGCAATCAGCCCCAGCATTTT. Translated, it gives CASSLDAFSNQPQHF. The full variable domain, with the rest looked up from reference TRBV11-2 and TRBJ1-5, is EAGVAQSPRYKIIEKRQSVAFWCNPISGHATLYWYQQILGQGPKLLIQFQNNGVVDDSQLPKDRFSAERLKGVDSTLKIQPAKLEDSAVYLCASSLDAFSNQPQHFGDGTRLSIL.

The V call is TRBV9, the J call TRBJ2-5; a weak D match, TRBD1 (6 bases). CDR1 and CDR2 from the germline V gene are SGDLS and YYNGEE. The CDR3 is 16 residues long. The V end was cut by 0 bases, the J end by 3 bases, with 15 bases between. CDR3 region: CASSVGGWGREETQYF. The DNA of the CDR3 is TGTGCCAGCAGCGTAGGCGGCTGGGGGCGAGAAGAGACCCAGTACTTC.

This chain links TRBV28 with TRBJ2-7; the match to TRBD1 covers 7 bases. V shed 2 bases, J shed 6 bases, and the junction held 10 bases outside the gene matches. CDR3 length: 15 amino acids. Germline V gene data show CDR1 as MDHEN and CDR2 as SYDVKM. DNA of the CDR3: TGTGCCAGCAGTTTAAGAGCCCCGACAGGGACCGAGCAGTACTTC. It codes for CASSLRAPTGTEQYF.

The chain employs TRBV19 and TRBJ1-3; 8 bases align to TRBD1. The CDR3 runs to 17 residues. V trimming: 3 bases; J trimming: 2 bases; junction bases outside the gene matches: 9. Germline V gene lookup returns CDR1 LNHDA and CDR2 SQIVND (reference sequence). Written as DNA, the CDR3 is TGTGCCAGTAGTATCCGGCCAGGGGGCGTAACTGGAAACACCATATATTTT. Translated: CASSIRPGGVTGNTIYF.

J is TRBJ2-1 and V is TRBV5-1; a weak D match, TRBD2 (5 bases). Trimming removed 2 bases from V and 6 bases from J, with 12 bases in between. CDR1 is SGHRS and CDR2 is YFSETQ in the germline V gene. The CDR3 runs to 14 residues. CDR3 in DNA: TGCGCCAGCAGCTTAGGAACCGGGATCAATGAGCAGTTCTTC. Translation: CASSLGTGINEQFF.

This chain links TRBV6-5 with TRBJ1-1; D might be TRBD1 (6 bases). Trimming removed 6 bases from V and 1 base from J, with 15 bases in between. CDR1 is MNHEY, CDR2 SVGAGI, per germline. The CDR3 spans 15 residues. CDR3 sequence: CASSRQGGANTEAFF. The CDR3 region has the DNA TGTGCCAGCAGCCGTCAAGGGGGGGCGAACACTGAAGCTTTCTTT.

The chain recombines TRBV10-1 with TRBJ2-2; D perhaps matches TRBD2 (5 bases). Germline CDR1 is WNHNN and CDR2 is SYGVQD (reference sequence). Trimming took off 6 bases at V and 0 bases at J, with 14 bases between the two ends. The CDR3 covers 16 residues. This CDR3 reads CASRVLGLTNTGELFF. The CDR3 DNA reads as TGCGCCAGCAGGGTACTAGGCCTAACGAACACCGGGGAGCTGTTTTTT.

The chain has TRBV11-3 and TRBJ2-7, with D perhaps matching TRBD1 (5 bases). V lost 3 bases and J lost 2, with 8 bases in between. Germline-derived CDR1 and CDR2 are SGHNT and YENEEA. This CDR3 region has 13 residues. The chain's CDR3 is CASSLAGTYEQYF. CDR3 nucleotide sequence: TGTGCCAGCAGCTTGGCAGGGACCTACGAGCAGTACTTC. Full variable domain (missing parts from reference TRBV11-3 and TRBJ2-7): EAGVVQSPRYKIIEKKQPVAFWCNPISGHNTLYWYLQNLGQGPELLIRYENEEAVDDSQLPKDRFSAERLKGVDSTLKIQPAELGDSAVYLCASSLAGTYEQYFGPGTRLTVT.

The chain joins TRBV29-1 to TRBJ1-5; D is unresolved. This CDR3 spans 12 amino acids. V was clipped by 4 bases and J by 7 bases, with 11 bases between them. Germline V gene sequence: CDR1 SQVTM, CDR2 ANQGSEA. In DNA, the CDR3 is TGCAGCGTTGGCTCCAGGAGGCAGCCCCAGCATTTT. Translation: CSVGSRRQPQHF.

This chain connects TRBV12-2 to TRBJ2-2; the table assigns TRBD2, which was not confirmed against the DNA. TRBV12-2 is labeled a pseudogene. The CDR3 totals 17 residues. CDR3 amino acids: CASRKTSFGGNTGELFF. The CDR3 DNA reads as TGTGCAAGTCGGAAGACTAGCTTTGGGGGTAACACCGGGGAGCTGTTTTTT.

The V and J genes are TRBV27 and TRBJ2-7, with D unresolved. The ends were cut back, 0 bases at V and 0 bases at J, with 12 bases in the middle. This CDR3 region has 16 residues. Germline CDR1 MNHEY, CDR2 SMNVEV (reference sequence). CDR3 nucleotide sequence: TGTGCCAGCAGTTTATCTTTCGTTTTGGGCTCCTACGAGCAGTACTTC. Protein product: CASSLSFVLGSYEQYF.

This chain joins TRBV25-1 and TRBJ2-3, with TRBD2 identical over 8 bases. Per germline, CDR1 MGHDK and CDR2 SYGVNS. CDR3 length: 14 residues. Trimming took 8 bases from V and 3 from J; bases not matched to a gene: 7. DNA for the CDR3: TGTGCCAGCTCTAGACTAGCGAGAACAGATACGCAGTATTTT. It encodes CASSRLARTDTQYF.

This clone is a singleton in its sample. The chain employs TRBV24-1 and TRBJ2-1; a weak D match, TRBD2 (6 bases). Deletions cut 3 bases from V and 5 bases from J, with 10 bases between. CDR1 is KGHDR and CDR2 is SFDVKD in the germline V gene. This CDR3 contains 14 residues. In DNA, the CDR3 is TGTGCCACCAGTGATAGCGGGCGACACAATGAGCAGTTCTTC. Translating gives CATSDSGRHNEQFF.